This T cell receptor beta chain appears in the sequencing data of a study of siplizumab effects on memory and regulatory T cells. With regard to this clone: The antigen is not known.

Coculture of the mixed lymphocyte reaction cells took place at 37 degrees C and lasted 6 days. TCRdb's copy holds only in-frame clones and misses some; the assay was immunoSEQ multiplex PCR. The sample gives 15,000 or so clones, less than 50% of which show up once; 7.8% is in the top ten. The germline gives CDR1 SGDLS, CDR2 YYNGEE. There are 15 residues in the CDR3. V gave up 2 bases and J gave up 4 bases, with 15 bases separating them. This sequence joins TRBV9 and TRBJ1-2, with D maybe TRBD1 (5 bases). The clonotype originates from a human donor in good health; the cells came from an allogeneic mixed lymphocyte reaction. Some clones in this sample may be carry-over from other donors' samples. Sequenced sample: CFSE-low (dividing) CD4+ T cells sorted from an allogeneic mixed lymphocyte reaction. The CDR3 bases are TGTGCCAGCAGCGTTGAAACAGACGGGGGCTATGGCTACACCTTC. Translation gives CASSVETDGGYGYTF.